This TCR beta chain was identified in a study of blood T cell repertoires in COVID-19. At the level of the study: Samples came from the United States, Italy and Spain, spanning acute and convalescent COVID-19. PBMCs, B-cell-depleted T cells, or T cells provided the cDNA or gDNA that made up the material.

Germline values: CDR1 LNHDA, CDR2 SQIVND (reference sequence). V lost 6 bases and J lost 2, with 14 bases in between. The CDR3 runs 15 residues. Original analysis: Scientists estimated how many nucleated cells there were by amplifying reference gene primers. The assay was immunoSEQ multiplex PCR, and TCRdb's table has in-frame clones only and misses some. V, J and clone size reflect that table, while D and trimming were determined from the DNA. This table holds some 370,000 clones, 90% found once. The TCR sequence derives from a man between 18 and 35 years old with active or convalescent COVID-19. Sequencing was done on a sample of peripheral blood. This sequence joins TRBV19 and TRBJ1-5, with D maybe TRBD1 (5 bases). The DNA of the CDR3 is TGTGCCAGTAGGGGAACAGGATCGGGCAATCAGCCCCAGCATTTT. Amino acids: CASRGTGSGNQPQHF.